This TCR beta chain stems from a study of T cell changes during pregnancy in multiple sclerosis. Germline V gene sequence: CDR1 MNHEY, CDR2 SVGAGI. J was trimmed by 1 base and V by 2 bases; bases with no gene match: 1. The length of the CDR3 is 14 residues. This clone appeared once. This table comes from immunoSEQ multiplex PCR, and its TCRdb copy is limited to in-frame clones, with some not included. Of 55,000 to 75,000 clones in the sample, roughly 91% are singletons; the top ten hold about 2%. The chain joins TRBV6-5 to TRBJ1-1, with TRBD1 matching 7 bases. Sample: peripheral blood, taken in the third trimester of pregnancy. The sequence was obtained from a female donor in good health, enrolled as a control in a pregnancy study. CDR3 bases: TGTGCCAGCAGTTACGGACAGGCGAACACTGAAGCTTTCTTT. It translates to CASSYGQANTEAFF.